Below, 30 T cell receptor beta chains from the same sample are listed, as sequenced in a study of blood T cell repertoires in COVID-19. Sequencing was performed with immunoSEQ multiplex PCR; in TCRdb, only in-frame clones are kept and a portion is missing. Of about 260,000 clones in the sample, approximately 86% were seen once. Sequenced sample: peripheral blood. These receptors were obtained from a man under 40 with active or convalescent COVID-19.

This clone is a singleton in its sample. V is TRBV4-2 and J is TRBJ1-1, with D unclear. CDR1 LGHNA and CDR2 YNFKEQ come from the germline V gene. Trimming left V 4 bases short and J 1 base short, with 7 bases between. The CDR3 runs to 13 residues. CDR3 sequence: CASSPSKNTEAFF. Written as DNA, the CDR3 is TGTGCCAGCAGCCCATCAAAGAACACTGAAGCTTTCTTT.

The V gene is TRBV2, the J gene TRBJ2-7; 8 nucleotides line up with TRBD1. The CDR3 consists of 14 residues. With V trimmed by 6 bases and J by 3 bases, 7 bases remained unmatched. CDR1 is SNHLY and CDR2 is FYNNEI in the germline V gene. CDR3 region: CASRETGEFYEQYF. DNA of the CDR3: TGTGCCAGCAGGGAGACAGGGGAGTTCTACGAGCAGTACTTC.

The rearrangement joins TRBV21-1 to TRBJ1-2; TRBD1 was called by the table and not checked on the DNA. TRBV21-1 is classified as a pseudogene. The CDR3 sequence is 16 residues long. CDR3 DNA: TGTGCCAGCAATCGGACGGACTTCGGACAGGGTTACAGCTACACCTTC. This sequence encodes CASNRTDFGQGYSYTF.

The chain joins TRBV5-6 to TRBJ2-1, with 9 bases fitting TRBD1. The CDR3 loop spans 19 amino acids. The V and J ends lost 0 bases and 9 bases, in that order; junction bases with no gene match: 19. The V gene's germline CDR1 is SGHDT and CDR2 YYEEEE. Here the CDR3 reads CASSLDLWDRADLNGEQFF. CDR3 coding DNA: TGTGCCAGCAGCTTGGATCTGTGGGACAGGGCCGATTTGAACGGTGAGCAGTTCTTC.

The chain combines TRBV6-6 with TRBJ1-2; D is unclear. The CDR3 totals 12 residues. In germline, CDR1 is MNHNY, CDR2 SVGAGI (reference sequence). Trimming removed 5 bases from V and 4 bases from J, with 8 bases in between. This CDR3 reads CASSDDIYGYTF. Written as DNA, the CDR3 is TGTGCCAGCAGTGACGACATCTATGGCTACACCTTC.

This clone has just one count. CDR3 in amino acids: CSVEDAGNEQFF. The DNA for the CDR3 is TGCAGCGTTGAAGATGCGGGCAATGAGCAGTTCTTC. The chain uses TRBV29-1 and TRBJ2-1; perhaps TRBD2 as D (5 bases). This CDR3 is built from 12 residues. Trimming took 0 bases from V and 6 from J, leaving 6 bases between them. CDR1 is SQVTM and CDR2 is ANQGSEA in the germline V gene.

The chain has TRBV13 and TRBJ2-7, with D possibly TRBD1 on 5 matching bases. Germline-derived CDR1 and CDR2 are PRHDT and FYEKMQ (reference sequence). This CDR3 has 12 residues. Trimming took 4 bases from V and 3 from J, leaving 7 bases between them. CDR3 coding DNA: TGTGCCAGCAGCTATCAGGGCTACGAGCAGTACTTC. Residues: CASSYQGYEQYF.

In this sample, this clone turned up a few times. This sequence joins TRBV5-6 and TRBJ1-4; the D gene is possibly TRBD1 (5 bases). V was cut by 0 bases and J by 8 bases, with 8 bases left in between. The germline V gene encodes CDR1 SGHDT and CDR2 YYEEEE. The CDR3 sequence is 13 residues long. The CDR3 spells CASSLVTAEKLFF. In DNA form, the CDR3 reads TGTGCCAGCAGCTTGGTGACAGCCGAAAAACTGTTTTTT.

Remarks on this clone: A read error may produce the germline difference seen at one junction end. The chain links TRBV28 to TRBJ2-3; tentative D call: TRBD2 (5 bases). The germline V gene encodes CDR1 MDHEN and CDR2 SYDVKM. There are 14 residues in the CDR3. The CDR3 region is CASRRVAATNTQYF. The DNA of the CDR3 is TGTGCCAGCAGGAGGGTAGCCGCCACAAATACGCAGTATTTT.

J is TRBJ2-3 and V is TRBV29-1; D remains unclear. This CDR3 comprises 13 residues. Trimming removed 4 bases from V and 4 bases from J, with 12 bases in between. Germline lookup yields CDR1 SQVTM and CDR2 ANQGSEA. CDR3 sequence (DNA): TGCAGCGTTGGGCTACAGATGGCAGATACGCAGTATTTT. It specifies CSVGLQMADTQYF.

This clone was seen only a few times. Other nucleotide sequences from this sample produce the same CDR3. This chain links TRBV30 with TRBJ1-2; D gene unclear. The germline CDR1 and CDR2 sequences are GTSNPN and SVGIG (reference sequence). The CDR3 has 13 residues. Deletions cut 0 bases from V and 2 bases from J, with 7 bases between. CDR3 region: CAWSVQANYGYTF. The CDR3 DNA reads TGTGCCTGGAGTGTGCAGGCAAACTATGGCTACACCTTC.

The chain is built from TRBV7-2 and TRBJ2-5; 11 bases map to TRBD2. Trimming removed 2 bases from V and 3 bases from J; junction bases left unmatched: 5. The CDR3 length is 16 residues. Germline V gene data show CDR1 as SGHTA and CDR2 as FQGNSA. Here the CDR3 reads CASSLKTSGGKETQYF. The DNA of the CDR3 is TGTGCCAGCAGCTTAAAAACTAGCGGGGGAAAAGAGACCCAGTACTTC.

The genes are TRBV12-5 and TRBJ2-5, with a possible D match to TRBD1 (6 bases). The V gene lost 4 bases and the J gene lost 3 bases, with 27 bases spanning the gap. The CDR3 runs 19 residues. CDR1 is LGHNT, CDR2 FRNRAP, per germline. This CDR3 reads CASGSGRSSRGGDEETQYF. As DNA, the CDR3 is TGTGCTAGTGGTTCGGGAAGGTCAAGCAGGGGTGGGGATGAAGAGACCCAGTACTTC.

CDR3 sequence reads: CASSLLTGGSAFF. In DNA, the CDR3 is TGTGCCAGCAGCTTATTGACAGGGGGTTCGGCTTTCTTT. The chain has TRBV13 and TRBJ1-1; 9 bases are a match to TRBD1. The junction had 6 bases not matched to a gene; V was cut back by 2 bases and J by 11 bases. Germline CDR1 and CDR2: PRHDT and FYEKMQ (reference sequence). The CDR3 covers 13 residues.

The rearrangement joins TRBV5-1 to TRBJ1-1; D possibly corresponds to TRBD1 (5 bases). Between the trimmed V and J ends, which lost 1 base and 4 bases, there was a span of 11 bases. CDR1 is SGHRS and CDR2 is YFSETQ in the germline V gene. The CDR3 has 14 residues. In DNA form, the CDR3 reads TGCGCCAGCAGCTTGTACCCTGGGGCCACTGAAGCTTTCTTT. Its translation is CASSLYPGATEAFF.

The chain uses TRBV25-1 and TRBJ2-1; 7 positions agree with TRBD2. The CDR3 is 12 amino acids. Germline CDR1 MGHDK, CDR2 SYGVNS. With V trimmed by 0 bases and J by 15 bases, 5 bases remained unmatched. In DNA form, the CDR3 reads TGTGCCAGCAGTGAATATCGGGGGGTTCGGTTCTTC. This sequence encodes CASSEYRGVRFF.

This chain joins TRBV2 and TRBJ1-2; D is undetermined. The V gene's germline CDR1 is SNHLY and CDR2 FYNNEI. The CDR3 consists of 15 residues. V was clipped by 2 bases and J by 3 bases, with 13 bases between them. The CDR3: CASSESYGVDYGYTF. The CDR3 region has the DNA TGTGCCAGCAGTGAATCTTACGGGGTGGACTATGGCTACACCTTC.

The chain recombines TRBV10-1 with TRBJ2-7; TRBD1 agrees at 9 bases. Trimming removed 5 bases from V and 9 bases from J; junction bases left unmatched: 11. The germline gives CDR1 WNHNN, CDR2 SYGVQD (reference sequence). This CDR3 is 14 amino acids long. CDR3 in DNA: TGCGCCAGCAGTCGGTCCGGGACAGGGAGTGTGCAGTACTTC. Amino acid sequence: CASSRSGTGSVQYF.

The chain recombines TRBV19 with TRBJ2-1, with 7 bases aligning to TRBD2. The CDR3 is 12 amino acids. The germline CDR1 and CDR2 sequences are LNHDA and SQIVND (reference sequence). V was pared by 4 bases and J by 8 bases, with 2 bases of the junction left unmatched. The CDR3 DNA reads as TGTGCCAGTAGTACGGGGGGAGATGAGCAGTTCTTC. This gives the protein CASSTGGDEQFF.

This chain uses TRBV7-8 with TRBJ1-4; maybe TRBD1 (6 bases). The V gene's germline CDR1 is SGHVS and CDR2 FQNEAQ. V dropped 1 base and J dropped 7 bases, with 13 bases sitting between them. The CDR3 has 15 residues. The CDR3 DNA is TGTGCCAGCAGCTTAGAAGAGGGGGTGGGTGAAAAACTGTTTTTT. Translated: CASSLEEGVGEKLFF.

This clone has just a few counts. The chain recombines TRBV25-1 with TRBJ1-2; D remains ambiguous. The V end lost 8 bases, the J end lost 4 bases, and 17 bases lay between the germline ends. This CDR3 has 14 residues. Germline loops: CDR1 MGHDK, CDR2 SYGVNS. CDR3 coding DNA: TGTGCCAGCCGAGGAAGTGGTTTGGGCTATGGCTACACCTTC. Protein: CASRGSGLGYGYTF.

The rearrangement uses TRBV19 and TRBJ1-3, with D perhaps TRBD1 (6 bases). The CDR3 runs 15 residues. CDR1 is LNHDA, CDR2 SQIVND, per germline (reference sequence). V lost 10 bases to trimming and J lost 3 bases, with 19 bases between them. Written as DNA, the CDR3 is TGTGCCACCCAATCACAGGGTCGCTTTGGAAACACCATATATTTT. Residues: CATQSQGRFGNTIYF.

This chain joins TRBV3-1 (or the pseudogene TRBV3-2) and TRBJ1-6; 7 bases agree with TRBD1. The trim removed 1 base at V and 5 bases at J, leaving 5 bases unmatched. CDR3 length equals 16 residues. The V gene's germline CDR1 is LGHDT and CDR2 YNNKEL (reference sequence). The CDR3 sequence is CASSQAGTANNSPLHF. The DNA of the CDR3 is TGTGCCAGCAGCCAAGCCGGGACAGCTAATAATTCACCCCTCCACTTT.

This clone was detected only once. V gene TRBV29-1 combines with J gene TRBJ1-2; 8 nucleotides match TRBD1. The trim removed 1 base at V and 7 bases at J, leaving 2 bases unmatched. The germline gives CDR1 SQVTM, CDR2 ANQGSEA. The CDR3 runs to 12 residues. The CDR3 protein is CSVEGTGFGYTF. Here the CDR3 DNA reads TGCAGCGTTGAAGGGACAGGGTTTGGCTACACCTTC. Full variable domain (missing parts from reference TRBV29-1 and TRBJ1-2): SAVISQKPSRDICQRGTSLTIQCQVDSQVTMMFWYRQQPGQSLTLIATANQGSEATYESGFVIDKFPISRPNLTFSTLTVSNMSPEDSSIYLCSVEGTGFGYTFGSGTRLTVV.

V usage is TRBV5-1 and J usage is TRBJ2-7, with 12 bases aligning to TRBD2. The germline V gene has CDR1 SGHRS and CDR2 YFSETQ. Trimming removed 2 bases from V and 4 bases from J; junction bases left unmatched: 13. CDR3 length equals 18 residues. The CDR3 region is CASSLRVRTSGESYEQYF. As DNA, the CDR3 is TGCGCCAGCAGCTTAAGAGTCAGGACTAGCGGGGAATCTTACGAGCAGTACTTC.

The V call is TRBV7-9, the J call TRBJ2-1; 7 bases are a match to TRBD2. The J segment lost 0 bases and the V segment lost 5 bases, leaving 7 bases of the junction unmatched. The CDR3 spans 16 residues. CDR1 SEHNR and CDR2 FQNEAQ come from the germline V gene (reference sequence). CDR3 loop: CASSPGGWSSYNEQFF. In nucleotides, the CDR3 is TGTGCCAGCAGCCCCGGGGGGTGGAGCTCCTACAATGAGCAGTTCTTC. Variable domain in full (rest from reference TRBV7-9 and TRBJ2-1): DTGVSQNPRHKITKRGQNVTFRCDPISEHNRLYWYRQTLGQGPEFLTYFQNEAQLEKSRLLSDRFSAERPKGSFSTLEIQRTEQGDSAMYLCASSPGGWSSYNEQFFGPGTRLTVL.

This CDR3 is CASSQGAPGNTIYF. In DNA form, the CDR3 reads TGTGCCAGCAGCCAGGGGGCGCCTGGAAACACCATATATTTT. The chain is built from TRBV7-2 and TRBJ1-3; TRBD1 matches at 8 bases. After removal of 5 bases from V and 2 bases from J, the junction contained 2 bases not matched to a gene. Germline CDR1 SGHTA, CDR2 FQGNSA. The CDR3 is 14 residues long. Together with reference TRBV7-2 and TRBJ1-3, the CDR3 gives the full variable domain: GAGVSQSPSNKVTEKGKDVELRCDPISGHTALYWYRQSLGQGLEFLIYFQGNSAPDKSGLPSDRFSAERTGGSVSTLTIQRTQQEDSAVYLCASSQGAPGNTIYFGEGSWLTVV.

This clone was seen just once. The chain joins TRBV11-2 to TRBJ2-3, with D possibly matching TRBD1 (6 bases). Germline V lookup: CDR1 SGHAT, CDR2 FQNNGV. The CDR3 has 15 amino acids. Trimming stripped 5 bases from V and 0 bases from J, with 12 bases between. This chain's CDR3 is CASSPSDRSTDTQYF. The CDR3 DNA reads TGTGCCAGCAGCCCTTCGGACAGAAGCACAGATACGCAGTATTTT.

DNA of the CDR3: TGTGCCAGTAGTCCAGGGGTCTATGGCTACACCTTC. Encoded protein: CASSPGVYGYTF. The chain carries TRBV19 and TRBJ1-2, with D possibly TRBD1 on 6 matching bases. V was pared by 5 bases and J by 4 bases, with 8 bases between. Germline CDR1 LNHDA, CDR2 SQIVND (reference sequence). There are 12 residues in the CDR3.

A remark on this clone: The sample contains more than one DNA sequence encoding this CDR3. V is TRBV6-5 and J is TRBJ1-1; 9 nucleotides align to TRBD1. V lost 6 bases to trimming and J lost 0 bases; unmatched junction nucleotides: 5. CDR1 and CDR2 from the germline V gene are MNHEY and SVGAGI. The CDR3 contains 15 residues. CDR3 amino acids: CASSQDRGLNTEAFF. CDR3 DNA sequence: TGTGCCAGCAGCCAGGACAGGGGATTGAACACTGAAGCTTTCTTT.